The subject of this entry is one T cell receptor beta chain. Its specific antigen is unknown. Base qualities are not provided; no much larger clone lies one nucleotide away. This sample is drawn from a study of blood T cell repertoires in COVID-19 (dated by TCRdb to the early 2020s). Study-level background: Samples from collaborators originated in the United States, Italy and Spain and spanned both the acute and convalescent phases of COVID-19. The material from the prospective study consisted of cDNA or gDNA derived from T cells, B-cell-depleted T cells, or PBMCs. The dataset comprised deeply sampled blood TCRbeta repertoires from subjects exposed to, actively infected with, or recovered from COVID-19. The repertoires were released in a freely available public database meant as a resource for research on the immune response to SARS-CoV-2. The samples were drawn from the first 160 participants of the ongoing ImmuneRACE study and from some 1,300 subjects provided by 6 global collaborators. The sample metadata nearly always contained a de-identified subject ID, COVID-19 status, age in years and sex. HLA class I and class II types, where available, came from metadata supplied by the sample provider rather than from assay-based typing. Broader findings and caveats from the paper: How much clinical and demographic metadata was included differed by source and by participant, and the metadata was provided uncurated.

TCRbeta CDR3 regions were amplified from genomic DNA by means of the immunoSEQ Assay, a bias-controlled multiplex PCR. As for how the authors treated the data: Within the assay, amplification of reference gene primers was used to estimate how many nucleated cells each sample contained. To quantify the absolute abundance of each unique TCRbeta CDR3 rearrangement, sequence reads were collapsed and filtered. Productive Simpson clonality was computed per sample as the square root of Simpson's diversity index over productive rearrangements. Drawn from immuneACCESS, this table holds only the in-frame rearrangements with V and J called that TCRdb kept. Clones are partly lost; checked studies trace under half to an unresolved V gene and leave the rest unexplained. D and trimming were read from the DNA, whereas the V and J calls and clone size are those reported in that table. The sample contains about 310,000 clones, roughly 86% of them found a single time. Together, the top ten hold around 9% of the sample.

From the germline V gene, CDR1 is SGHAT and CDR2 is FQNNGV. Spanning cysteine to phenylalanine, the CDR3 consists of 15 amino acids. CDR3 DNA is the only sequence kept; it has 45 bases, read in frame from the first base. Trimmed from V: 3 bases; trimmed from J: 2 bases; junction bases lacking a gene match: 1. Enrolling through a virtual design, the prospective study's participants ranged in age from roughly 18 to 90 years and lived across 24 United States geographic areas. In the prospective study, cohorts were assigned on the basis of participant-reported clinical history obtained from a screening survey and a study questionnaire. ImmuneRACE Cohort 3 recovered participants were defined by two consecutive negative NP/OP PCR tests, healthcare professional clearance, or symptom resolution. In the prospective study, mobile phlebotomists collected whole blood, serum and a nasopharyngeal or oropharyngeal swab from each participant. Participants in the prospective study had the option to provide additional blood draws and questionnaires over an approximately 2-month period. Before DNA extraction, blood samples from the prospective study were shipped at room temperature or frozen.

This sequence uses TRBV11-2 and TRBJ2-7, with TRBD2 identical over 13 junction bases. This receptor was taken from a woman in her thirties who had recovered from COVID-19. Sample: PBMCs or T cells enriched from blood (not recorded which). The CDR3 protein: CASSLGLAGTYEQYF. In nucleotide form, the sequence is TGTGCCAGCAGCTTGGGACTAGCGGGGACCTACGAGCAGTACTTC.